One and the same sample provided the 9 T cell receptor beta chains below, sequenced in a study of T cells in Graves' hyperthyroidism and ophthalmopathy. Using RNA transcripts as the source, TCR beta CDR3 regions were amplified. First-round RT-PCR targeting the TCR CDR3 was performed with the HTBI primer set. TCRdb redid the calling of the multiplex PCR reads with MiXCR, one entry per CDR3 protein. The sample comprises about 640,000 distinct CDR3 sequences, more than 20% of which are singletons, and over 30% rests with the top ten. Sequencing was carried out using blood. Receptor source: a man aged 25-40 years with Graves' ophthalmopathy.

This clonotype came up a few times. CDR3: CASSELPPGLRGTSYEQYF. DNA for the CDR3: TGTGCCAGCAGTGAACTTCCCCCCGGTCTTCGGGGGACTTCCTACGAGCAGTACTTC. The chain is built from TRBV6-1 and TRBJ2-7; D may be TRBD2 (6 bases). The V gene lost 2 bases and the J gene lost 1 base, with 24 bases spanning the gap. Germline V CDR1 and CDR2: MNHNS, SASEGT. The CDR3 runs 19 residues.

This clonotype showed up many times. The J gene is TRBJ1-6, the V gene TRBV12-3 or TRBV12-4; TRBD1 matches at 7 bases. Unmatched junction bases numbered 2, after V lost 2 bases and J lost 7 bases. This CDR3 region has 14 residues. The DNA for the CDR3 is TGTGCCAGCAGTTTAACGGGACAGAATTCACCCCTCCACTTT. Encoded protein: CASSLTGQNSPLHF.

This rearrangement joins TRBV7-9 to TRBJ2-7; 14 bases map to TRBD2. The V gene end was trimmed by 4 bases and the J gene end by 5 bases; junction bases not matched to a gene: 7. The length of the CDR3 is 16 residues. CDR1 is SEHNR, CDR2 FQNEAQ, per germline (reference sequence). The CDR3 reads CASSSGTSGGPDEQYF. The CDR3 region has the DNA TGTGCCAGCAGCTCCGGGACTAGCGGGGGCCCGGACGAGCAGTACTTC.

DNA for the CDR3: TGTGCCAGCAGCTTGGGGCGGGGTGGTCGACGAGCGACTCAGTACTTC. The encoded protein is CASSLGRGGRRATQYF. This chain connects TRBV5-8 to TRBJ2-5, with a weak D call TRBD2 (6 bases). The germline V gene has CDR1 SGHTS and CDR2 YDEGEE. The length of the CDR3 is 16 residues. The germline V and J ends were trimmed by 0 bases and 11 bases, with 23 bases remaining between them.

J is TRBJ2-1 and V is TRBV24-1, with TRBD2 matching over 13 bases. The germline gives CDR1 KGHDR, CDR2 SFDVKD. The CDR3 runs 15 residues. V trimming: 1 base; J trimming: 10 bases; junction bases outside the gene matches: 3. In DNA form, the CDR3 reads TGTGCCACCAGTGATTTAGGACTAGCGGGGGAAGAGCAGTTCTTC. Encoded protein: CATSDLGLAGEEQFF.

Points on this clonotype: This sequence may be a read error, since a much larger clone differs from it by one base. J is TRBJ2-1 and V is TRBV12-3 or TRBV12-4; no reliable D call. This CDR3 contains 18 residues. The V end lost 4 bases, the J end lost 0 bases, and 19 bases lay between the germline ends. Written as DNA, the CDR3 is TGTGCCAGCAGTTATGTTTACCCTCCTTTGAGCTCCTACAATGAGCAGTTCTTC. Its translation is CASSYVYPPLSSYNEQFF.

The CDR3 loop is CSASPLVVGWGTQYF. As DNA, the CDR3 is TGCAGTGCTAGTCCACTAGTGGTGGGCTGGGGGACCCAGTACTTC. This rearrangement joins TRBV20-1 to TRBJ2-5, with D tentatively TRBD2 (5 bases). The CDR3 is made up of 15 amino acids. Germline CDR1 and CDR2: DFQATT and SNEGSKA (reference sequence). V was trimmed by 3 bases and J by 7 bases, leaving 21 bases between them.

The genes are TRBV6-1 and TRBJ1-1; tentatively, D is TRBD1 (6 bases). Trimming pared 3 bases from V and 1 base from J, leaving 15 bases between. Per the germline V gene, CDR1 is MNHNS and CDR2 is SASEGT. The CDR3 sequence is 16 residues long. The CDR3 DNA reads TGTGCCAGCAGTGACCGGGGACACTGGGAGAACACTGAAGCTTTCTTT. Residues: CASSDRGHWENTEAFF.

The rearrangement links TRBV27 to TRBJ2-4; D is unresolved. From germline, CDR1 is MNHEY and CDR2 SMNVEV (reference sequence). Trimming cost V 9 bases and J 5 bases, with 17 bases left between them. The CDR3 is 14 amino acids. CDR3 protein: CAREFVVGENIQYF. The DNA for the CDR3 is TGTGCCAGAGAATTTGTCGTCGGAGAAAACATTCAGTACTTC.